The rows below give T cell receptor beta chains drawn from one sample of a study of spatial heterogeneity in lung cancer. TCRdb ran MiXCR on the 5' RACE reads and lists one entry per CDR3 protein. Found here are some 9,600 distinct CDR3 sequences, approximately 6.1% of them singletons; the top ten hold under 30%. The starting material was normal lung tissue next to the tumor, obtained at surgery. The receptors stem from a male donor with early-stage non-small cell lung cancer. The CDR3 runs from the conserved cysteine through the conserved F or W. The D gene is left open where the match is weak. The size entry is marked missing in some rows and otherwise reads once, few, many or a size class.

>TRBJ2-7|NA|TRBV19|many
CASSLGQSTYEQYF
TGTGCCAGTAGCTTAGGGCAGTCGACCTACGAGCAGTACTTC
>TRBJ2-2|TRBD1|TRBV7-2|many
CASTLDRGRTGELFF
TGTGCCAGCACCCTTGACAGGGGCCGCACCGGGGAGCTGTTTTTT
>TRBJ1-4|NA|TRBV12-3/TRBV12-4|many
CASKGVGLDEKLFF
TGTGCCAGCAAGGGGGTAGGGTTGGACGAAAAACTGTTTTTT
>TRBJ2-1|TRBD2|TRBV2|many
CASIFSVGLVTGNEQFF
TGTGCCAGCATTTTCTCCGTGGGACTAGTGACCGGTAATGAGCAGTTCTTC
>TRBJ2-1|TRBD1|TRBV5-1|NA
CASSSKGGPRSGHYNEQFF
TGCGCCAGCAGCTCCAAAGGGGGCCCCAGGTCAGGGCATTACAATGAGCAGTTCTTC
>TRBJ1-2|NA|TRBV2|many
CASSLDSYGYTF
TGTGCCAGCAGTCTGGACAGCTATGGCTACACCTTC
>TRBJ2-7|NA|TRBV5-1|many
CASSLLGETSYEQYF
TGCGCCAGCAGCTTGTTGGGGGAGACCTCCTACGAGCAGTACTTC
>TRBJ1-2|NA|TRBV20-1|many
CSAWSPDGYTF
TGCAGTGCCTGGTCCCCGGATGGCTACACCTTC
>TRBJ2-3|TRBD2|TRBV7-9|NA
CASSPPSGRDTQYF
TGTGCCAGCAGCCCCCCTAGCGGGAGGGATACGCAGTATTTT
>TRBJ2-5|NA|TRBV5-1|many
CASSEDQETQYF
TGCGCCAGCAGCGAAGACCAAGAGACCCAGTACTTC
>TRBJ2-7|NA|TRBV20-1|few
CSANSGEEEQYF
TGCAGTGCTAACAGCGGCGAGGAAGAGCAGTACTTC
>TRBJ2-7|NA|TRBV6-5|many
CASMRGHEQYF
TGTGCCAGCATGAGGGGCCACGAGCAGTACTTC
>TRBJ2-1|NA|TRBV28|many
CASTKRPSYNEQFF
TGTGCCAGCACCAAGCGGCCCTCCTACAATGAGCAGTTCTTC
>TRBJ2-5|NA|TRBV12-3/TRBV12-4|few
CASKIQGTQETQYF
TGTGCCAGCAAGATTCAGGGGACCCAAGAGACCCAGTACTTC
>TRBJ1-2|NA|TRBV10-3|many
CAISERGAETNYGYTF
TGTGCCATCAGTGAGAGGGGCGCGGAAACTAACTATGGCTACACCTTC
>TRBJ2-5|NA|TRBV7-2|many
CASSPPDETQYF
TGTGCCAGCAGCCCCCCCGATGAGACCCAGTACTTC
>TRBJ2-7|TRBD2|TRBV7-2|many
CASSLGLAGYEQYF
TGTGCCAGCAGCCTGGGACTAGCGGGATACGAGCAGTACTTC
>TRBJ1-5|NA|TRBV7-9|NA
CASSWSNQPQHF
TGTGCCAGCAGCTGGAGCAATCAGCCCCAGCATTTT
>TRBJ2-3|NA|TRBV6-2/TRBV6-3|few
CATGGFTDTQYF
TGTGCCACCGGGGGTTTTACAGATACGCAGTATTTT
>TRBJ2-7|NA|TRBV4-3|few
CASSQGWKAGEQYF
TGCGCCAGCAGCCAAGGATGGAAGGCTGGGGAGCAGTACTTC
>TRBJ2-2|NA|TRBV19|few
CASSPSVWATGELFF
TGTGCCAGTAGTCCAAGTGTATGGGCGACCGGGGAGCTGTTTTTT
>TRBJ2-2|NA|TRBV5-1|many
CASSWDPGDTGELFF
TGCGCCAGCAGTTGGGACCCAGGGGACACCGGGGAGCTGTTTTTT
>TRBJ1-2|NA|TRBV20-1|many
CSAREGYPQGYTF
TGCAGTGCTAGAGAGGGGTACCCGCAGGGCTACACCTTC
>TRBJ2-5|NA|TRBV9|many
CASSRPQETQYF
TGTGCCAGCAGCCGACCCCAAGAGACCCAGTACTTC
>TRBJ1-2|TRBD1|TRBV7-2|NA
CASSLMDRSYTF
TGTGCCAGCAGCTTAATGGACAGGTCCTACACCTTC
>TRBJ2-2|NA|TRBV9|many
CASSRTNTGELFF
TGTGCCAGCAGTCGGACAAACACCGGGGAGCTGTTTTTT
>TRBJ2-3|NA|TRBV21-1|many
CASGSGCGSTDTQYF
TGTGCCAGCGGTTCAGGTTGTGGGAGCACAGATACGCAGTATTTT
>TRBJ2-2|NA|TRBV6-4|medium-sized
CASSEGLNTGELFF
TGTGCCAGCAGTGAGGGGTTGAACACCGGGGAGCTGTTTTTT
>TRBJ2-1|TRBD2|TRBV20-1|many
CSARDEGTSGRRNEQFF
TGCAGTGCTAGAGATGAGGGGACTAGCGGGAGGAGGAATGAGCAGTTCTTC
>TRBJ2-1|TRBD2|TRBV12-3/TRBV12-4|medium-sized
CASSLTSGGPYNEQFF
TGTGCCAGCAGTTTGACTAGCGGGGGCCCCTACAATGAGCAGTTCTTC
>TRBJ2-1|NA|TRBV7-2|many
CASSLEGYTYDEQFF
TGTGCCAGCAGCTTAGAGGGCTACACCTACGATGAGCAGTTCTTC
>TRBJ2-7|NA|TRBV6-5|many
CASSYSPAANYEQYF
TGTGCCAGCAGTTACTCCCCTGCAGCGAACTACGAGCAGTACTTC